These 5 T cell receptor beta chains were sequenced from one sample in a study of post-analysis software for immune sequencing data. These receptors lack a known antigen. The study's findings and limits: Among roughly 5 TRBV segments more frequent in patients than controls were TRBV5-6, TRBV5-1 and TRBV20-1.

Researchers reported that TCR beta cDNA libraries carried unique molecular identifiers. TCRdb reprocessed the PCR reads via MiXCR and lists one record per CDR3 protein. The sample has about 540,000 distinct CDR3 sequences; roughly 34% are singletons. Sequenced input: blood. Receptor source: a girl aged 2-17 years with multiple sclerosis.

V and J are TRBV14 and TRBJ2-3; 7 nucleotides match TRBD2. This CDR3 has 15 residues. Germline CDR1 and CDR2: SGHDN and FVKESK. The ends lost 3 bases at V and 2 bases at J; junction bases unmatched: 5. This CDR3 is CASSHGGSYTDTQYF. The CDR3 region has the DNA TGTGCCAGCAGCCACGGGGGGAGCTACACAGATACGCAGTATTTT.

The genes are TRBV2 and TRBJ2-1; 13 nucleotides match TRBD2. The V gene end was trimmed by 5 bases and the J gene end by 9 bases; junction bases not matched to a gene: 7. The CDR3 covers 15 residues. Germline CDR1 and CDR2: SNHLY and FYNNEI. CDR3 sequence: CASSQTSGGAGEQFF. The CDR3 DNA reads TGTGCCAGCAGTCAAACTAGCGGGGGGGCAGGTGAGCAGTTCTTC. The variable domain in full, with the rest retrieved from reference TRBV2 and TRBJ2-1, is EPEVTQTPSHQVTQMGQEVILRCVPISNHLYFYWYRQILGQKVEFLVSFYNNEISEKSEIFDDQFSVERPDGSNFTLKIRSTKLEDSAMYFCASSQTSGGAGEQFFGPGTRLTVL.

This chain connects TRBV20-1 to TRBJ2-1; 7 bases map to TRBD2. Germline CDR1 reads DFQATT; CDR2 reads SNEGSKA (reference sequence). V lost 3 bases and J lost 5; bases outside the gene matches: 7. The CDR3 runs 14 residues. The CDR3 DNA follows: TGCAGTGCTAGGGTTGCGGGGGTCCACAATGAGCAGTTCTTC. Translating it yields CSARVAGVHNEQFF.

The CDR3 coding sequence is TGTGCCAGCAGTCGGGGGTTTGATACGCAGTATTTT. Its protein is CASSRGFDTQYF. The chain employs TRBV28 and TRBJ2-3; TRBD2 is a possible D gene (6 bases). V was clipped by 5 bases and J by 6 bases, with 9 bases between them. Germline values: CDR1 MDHEN, CDR2 SYDVKM. This CDR3 spans 12 amino acids. Supplemented by reference TRBV28 and TRBJ2-3, the full variable domain reads DVKVTQSSRYLVKRTGEKVFLECVQDMDHENMFWYRQDPGLGLRLIYFSYDVKMKEKGDIPEGYSVSREKKERFSLILESASTNQTSMYLCASSRGFDTQYFGPGTRLTVL.

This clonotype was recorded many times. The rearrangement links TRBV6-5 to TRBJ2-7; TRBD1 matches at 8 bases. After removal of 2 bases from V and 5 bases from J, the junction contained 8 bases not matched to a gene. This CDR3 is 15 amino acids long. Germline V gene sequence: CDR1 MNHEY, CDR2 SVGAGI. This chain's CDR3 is CASSYGQGPTHEQYF. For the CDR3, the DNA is TGTGCCAGCAGTTACGGACAGGGTCCCACCCACGAGCAGTACTTC.